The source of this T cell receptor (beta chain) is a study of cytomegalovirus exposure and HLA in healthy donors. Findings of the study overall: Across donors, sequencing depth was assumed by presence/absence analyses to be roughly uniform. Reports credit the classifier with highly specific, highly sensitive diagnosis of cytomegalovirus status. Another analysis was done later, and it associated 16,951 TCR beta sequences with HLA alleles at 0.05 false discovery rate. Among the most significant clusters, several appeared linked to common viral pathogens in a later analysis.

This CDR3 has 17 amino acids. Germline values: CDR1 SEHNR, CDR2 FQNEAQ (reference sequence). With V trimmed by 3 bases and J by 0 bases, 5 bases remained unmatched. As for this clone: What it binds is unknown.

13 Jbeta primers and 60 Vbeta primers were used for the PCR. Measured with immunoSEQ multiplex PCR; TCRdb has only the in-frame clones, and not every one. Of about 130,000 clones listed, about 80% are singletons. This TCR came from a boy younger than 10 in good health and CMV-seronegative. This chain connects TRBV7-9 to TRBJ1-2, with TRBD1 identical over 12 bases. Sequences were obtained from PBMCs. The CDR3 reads CASSLGQGASANYGYTF. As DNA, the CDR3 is TGTGCCAGCAGCTTGGGACAGGGGGCTTCCGCTAACTATGGCTACACCTTC.